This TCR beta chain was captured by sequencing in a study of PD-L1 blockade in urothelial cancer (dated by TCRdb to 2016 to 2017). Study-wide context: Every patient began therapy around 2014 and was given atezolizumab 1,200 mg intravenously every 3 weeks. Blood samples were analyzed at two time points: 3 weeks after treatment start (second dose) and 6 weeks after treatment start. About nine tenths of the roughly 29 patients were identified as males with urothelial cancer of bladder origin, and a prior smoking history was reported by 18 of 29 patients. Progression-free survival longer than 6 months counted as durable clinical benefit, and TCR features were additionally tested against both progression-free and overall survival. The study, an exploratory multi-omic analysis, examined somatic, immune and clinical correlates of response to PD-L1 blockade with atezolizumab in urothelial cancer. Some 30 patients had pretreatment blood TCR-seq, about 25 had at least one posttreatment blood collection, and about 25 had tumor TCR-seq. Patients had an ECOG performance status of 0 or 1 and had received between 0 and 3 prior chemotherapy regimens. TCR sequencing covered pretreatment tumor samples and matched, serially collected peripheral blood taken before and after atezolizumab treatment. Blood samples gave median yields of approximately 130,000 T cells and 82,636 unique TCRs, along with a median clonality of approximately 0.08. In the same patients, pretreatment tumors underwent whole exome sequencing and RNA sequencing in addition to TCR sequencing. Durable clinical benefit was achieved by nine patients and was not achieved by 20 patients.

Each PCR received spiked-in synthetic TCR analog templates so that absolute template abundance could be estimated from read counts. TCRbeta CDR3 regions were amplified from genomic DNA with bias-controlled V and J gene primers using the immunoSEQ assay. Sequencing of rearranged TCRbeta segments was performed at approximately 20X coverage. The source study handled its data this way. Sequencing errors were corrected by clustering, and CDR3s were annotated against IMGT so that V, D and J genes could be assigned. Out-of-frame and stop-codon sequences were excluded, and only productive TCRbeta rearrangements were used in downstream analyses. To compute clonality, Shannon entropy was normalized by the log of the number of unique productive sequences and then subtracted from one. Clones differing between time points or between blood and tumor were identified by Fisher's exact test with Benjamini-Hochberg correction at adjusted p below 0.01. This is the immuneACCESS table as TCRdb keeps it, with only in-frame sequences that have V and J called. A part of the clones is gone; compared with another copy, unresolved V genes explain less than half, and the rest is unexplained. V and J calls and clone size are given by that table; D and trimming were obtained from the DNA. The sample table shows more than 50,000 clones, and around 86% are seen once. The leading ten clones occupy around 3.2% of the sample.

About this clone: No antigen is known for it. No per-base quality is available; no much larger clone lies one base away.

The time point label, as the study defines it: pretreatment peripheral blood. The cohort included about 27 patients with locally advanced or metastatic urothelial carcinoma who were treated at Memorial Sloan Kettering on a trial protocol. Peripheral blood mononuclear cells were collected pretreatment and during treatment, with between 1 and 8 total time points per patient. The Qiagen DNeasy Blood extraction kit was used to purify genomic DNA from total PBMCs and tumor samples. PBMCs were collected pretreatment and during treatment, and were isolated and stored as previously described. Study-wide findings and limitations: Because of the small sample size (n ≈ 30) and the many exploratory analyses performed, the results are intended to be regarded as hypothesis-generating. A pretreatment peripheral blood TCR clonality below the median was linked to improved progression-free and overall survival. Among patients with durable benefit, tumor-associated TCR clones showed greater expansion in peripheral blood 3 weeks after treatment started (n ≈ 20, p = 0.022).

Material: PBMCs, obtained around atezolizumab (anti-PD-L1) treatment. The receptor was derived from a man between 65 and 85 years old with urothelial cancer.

The sequenced DNA is TGTGCCAGCACCTCCCAGGGACAGGGAGGCTACACCTTC. It translates as CASTSQGQGGYTF. Recombination joined TRBV6-5 with TRBJ1-2, with TRBD1 matching 9 junction bases. The CDR3 measures 13 amino acids from cysteine to phenylalanine. Solely the CDR3 DNA is kept, with 39 bases framed from the first base. V and J are trimmed by 7 bases and 8 bases, and the gene matches miss 8 bases of the junction. The germline V gene specifies MNHEY as CDR1 and SVGAGI as CDR2.